This TCR beta chain was profiled in a study of a mutant IDH1 vaccine in newly diagnosed glioma (dated by TCRdb to the early 2020s). With respect to the entire study: Vaccination began 4-6 weeks after radiotherapy alone, or alongside temozolomide cycles in the chemotherapy-containing groups. Peripheral blood samples were drawn at six visits, namely V03 (baseline), V05, V07, V10, V12 and V13. Longitudinal TCRB deep sequencing was performed for about 25 treated patients wherever samples were available for exploratory analyses. Before enrollment, patients had received standard therapy of radiotherapy alone, temozolomide alone, or radiochemotherapy with temozolomide; most received the combination. The approximately 33 treated patients were 62.5% male and about 38% female, with a mean age of around 40 years. Visit V12 was the week-35 safety follow-up and visit V13 was the week-47 end of study.

What the study reported, not specific to this receptor: It was noted by the authors that analyses of patient blood samples could not be reproduced owing to sample limitations. Vaccine-induced immune responses across multiple MHC alleles were detected in roughly 94% of patients. PBMC samples for TCRB deep sequencing were selected based on availability. Pseudoprogression seemed to be unrelated to changes in the top peripheral T cell clonotypes found by TCRB sequencing.

As to this clone: Its recognized antigen is unknown. No much larger clone exists at a distance of one base, and base qualities are not known.

The time point label here, explained by the study, means: week 47, end of study. Each vaccine dose was 300 ug of a 20-mer mutant IDH1 peptide in Montanide, given subcutaneously with topical imiquimod. Patients received eight vaccinations in weeks 1, 3, 5, 7, 11, 15, 19 and 23, corresponding to visits V03 through V10. All donors had newly diagnosed IDH1-mutant astrocytomas of WHO grade 3 or 4 that showed loss of nuclear ATRX. The samples were drawn from NOA16, a multicentre, single-arm, open-label phase I trial in Germany that tested a mutant IDH1 peptide vaccine in humans for the first time. Genomic DNA for TCRB sequencing was extracted from EDTA blood using the DNeasy Blood and Tissue Kit. Preparation of the library involved the immunoSEQ multiplex PCR assay. Rearranged TCR beta chain sequences were amplified with the hsTCRB Kit following the manufacturer's protocol. TCRB libraries were sequenced on an Illumina MiSeq. Turning to the authors' computational methods: The proprietary platform of the kit vendor was used for demultiplexing, trimming and gene mapping. TCRdb retrieved this table from immuneACCESS and kept in-frame rearrangements only. Not all clones are present; in checked studies, unresolved V genes account for under half, and no reason is known for the remainder. The V and J calls and clone size were taken over from that table, and D and trimming were inferred from the DNA. The sample table contains about 56,000 clones; only one count was recorded for 60% to 80% of them. Clones ranked in the top ten supply less than 6.5% of the sample.

V is reduced by 0 bases and J by 7 bases, leaving a spacing of 10 bases between them. For CDR1 and CDR2, the germline V gene lists ENHRY and SYGVKD. The CDR3, cysteine through phenylalanine, is 14 amino acids long. The retained sequence is limited to the CDR3, 42 bases, with the frame set at the first base. The TCR sequence derives from a man aged 50 or older with glioma. The rearranged segments are TRBV10-3 and TRBJ2-1, and possibly TRBD2, on 5 matching bases. This sample comprised PBMCs, obtained from a glioma patient whose treatment included an IDH1 peptide vaccine. CDR3 region: CAISESGGFNEQFF. At the DNA level, the sequence is TGTGCCATCAGTGAGTCGGGCGGGTTTAATGAGCAGTTCTTC.